This is a list of T cell receptor beta chains from one sample in a study of control samples from healthy donors and cancer patients. Repertoires were generated with immunoSEQ multiplex PCR, while TCRdb's copy carries only in-frame clones and drops some. The sample holds fewer than 500,000 clones, 80% to 95% seen once. Specimen: PBMCs. These receptors came from a man between 40 and 49 years old with head and neck cancer. Each CDR3 is given with its conserved first and last residue. Fields, in order: D gene, V gene, J gene, clone size, CDR3 DNA, CDR3 protein. D genes are given only for firm matches. The listing skips clone size in some rows; elsewhere it reads once, few, many or a size class.

>.|TRBV4-2|TRBJ2-7|.
TGTGCCAGCAGCCCCGACCCGGTCGGCTACGAGCAGTACTTC
CASSPDPVGYEQYF
>TRBD2|TRBV9|TRBJ2-1|.
TGTGCCAGCAGCGCCTACGGGGGTCGAGCGGGAGGGTTTGAGCAGTTCTTC
CASSAYGGRAGGFEQFF
>TRBD1|TRBV9|TRBJ2-6|.
TGTGCCAGCAGCGAGGATCCGGGACAGGGGATCCGCTCTGGGGCCAACGTCCTGACTTTC
CASSEDPGQGIRSGANVLTF
>TRBD1|TRBV7-2|TRBJ1-3|once
TGTGCCAGCAAACGACAGGGGCAGAGCTCTGGAAACACCATATATTTT
CASKRQGQSSGNTIYF
>TRBD2|TRBV9|TRBJ2-2|.
TGTGCCAGCAGCGTAGGCCCCGGACTAGGCGGTGCCGGGGAGCTGTTTTTT
CASSVGPGLGGAGELFF
>.|TRBV19|TRBJ1-5|once
TGTGCCAGCAATACCCCAGGGGAGTGGGGCAATCAGCCCCAGCATTTT
CASNTPGEWGNQPQHF
>TRBD1|TRBV28|TRBJ1-6|.
TGTGCCAGCAGACTGGACAGGGCCTCCTATAATTCACCCCTCCACTTT
CASRLDRASYNSPLHF
>.|TRBV7-9|TRBJ2-2|.
TGTGCCAGCAGCTTCCCCAGGGTACGCAAGAACACCGGGGAGCTGTTTTTT
CASSFPRVRKNTGELFF
>.|TRBV7-3|TRBJ2-2|.
TGTGCCAGCAGCTTAAATCCAGGGGTGAACACCGGGGAGCTGTTTTTT
CASSLNPGVNTGELFF
>TRBD2|TRBV7-9|TRBJ2-1|.
TGTGCCAGCAGCTTACTAGCGGGGTCTTACAATGAGCAGTTCTTC
CASSLLAGSYNEQFF
>TRBD1|TRBV28|TRBJ1-1|once
TGTGCCAGCAGTCCGGGGACAGTGGGGAAGAACACTGAAGCTTTCTTT
CASSPGTVGKNTEAFF
>.|TRBV12-3/TRBV12-4|TRBJ1-1|.
TGTGCCAGCAGTTTAACCTTGGGCACTGAAGCTTTCTTT
CASSLTLGTEAFF
>.|TRBV7-3|TRBJ2-3|.
TGTGCCAGCAGCTCGGGGTTAGGCACAGATACGCAGTATTTT
CASSSGLGTDTQYF
>TRBD1|TRBV5-5|TRBJ2-7|few
TGTGCCAGCAGCACAGGGGGTGCAGAGCAGTACTTC
CASSTGGAEQYF
>.|TRBV3-1/TRBV3-2|TRBJ1-1|.
TGTGCCAGCAGCCCTGAACCGAGTAACACTGAAGCTTTCTTT
CASSPEPSNTEAFF
>.|TRBV28|TRBJ1-6|.
TGTGCCAGCAATCTCGGGGCGGTTAATTCACCCCTCCACTTT
CASNLGAVNSPLHF
>TRBD2|TRBV20-1|TRBJ2-3|.
TGCAGTGCTAGTCGACTAGCGGGCGCAGATACGCAGTATTTT
CSASRLAGADTQYF
>TRBD1|TRBV6-2/TRBV6-3|TRBJ2-7|once
TGTGCCAGCAGTGGACAGGGAAAATCCTACGAGCAGTACTTC
CASSGQGKSYEQYF
>TRBD1|TRBV30|TRBJ1-4|.
TGTGCCTGGAGTGGACAGGGTGGGGAAAAACTGTTTTTT
CAWSGQGGEKLFF
>.|TRBV11-2|TRBJ1-1|.
TGTGCCAGCAGCTTAGGTCAGCACACTGAAGCTTTCTTT
CASSLGQHTEAFF
>TRBD1|TRBV28|TRBJ1-5|once
TGTGCCAGCAGTTTGCATAACATGGGAGGACAGGGGGCAGGTCAGCCCCAGCATTTT
CASSLHNMGGQGAGQPQHF
>.|TRBV2|TRBJ2-3|.
TGTGCCAGCAGTAGGGACATAAATACGCAGTATTTT
CASSRDINTQYF
>TRBD1|TRBV27|TRBJ1-6|once
TGTGCCAGCAGCCCGGACAGGTTGAATTCACCCCTCCACTTT
CASSPDRLNSPLHF
>.|TRBV28|TRBJ1-3|.
TGTGCCAGCAGTTTAAGGGGAGTCTCTGGAAACACCATATATTTT
CASSLRGVSGNTIYF
>TRBD2|TRBV2|TRBJ2-2|few
TGTGCCAGCAGTCTAGCGGGAGGGACCGGGGAGCTGTTTTTT
CASSLAGGTGELFF
>.|TRBV5-1|TRBJ2-1|.
TGCGCCAGCCGCCAAGGCGGGACAGAGTACAATGAGCAGTTCTTC
CASRQGGTEYNEQFF
>.|TRBV28|TRBJ1-2|once
TGTGCCAGCAGTTGGCAGGGGTATGAGGGCTACACCTTC
CASSWQGYEGYTF
>TRBD1|TRBV28|TRBJ2-7|.
TGTGCCAGCAGTTTTAACAGGGGCGACGAGCAGTACTTC
CASSFNRGDEQYF
>TRBD1|TRBV15|TRBJ2-1|few
TGTGCCACCAGCGTCACGGGACAGGCTTACAATGAGCAGTTCTTC
CATSVTGQAYNEQFF